This T cell receptor (beta chain) was documented in a study of blood T cell repertoires in COVID-19. In the study overall: In each case, the material was cDNA or gDNA derived from T cells, B-cell-depleted T cells, or PBMCs.

Donors were grouped by their self-reported clinical history. This CDR3 has 14 residues. V was clipped by 0 bases and J by 0 bases, with 7 bases between them. Germline CDR1 and CDR2: SGHKS and YYEKEE (reference sequence). Original analysis: Amplification of reference gene primers provided the estimated nucleated cell counts. Repertoires were generated with immunoSEQ multiplex PCR, while TCRdb's copy carries only in-frame clones and drops some. V, J and clone size are taken as reported in that table, and D and trimming were inferred from the DNA itself. The sample yields some 350,000 clones, 88% seen once.

The source is a man in his thirties or forties who had recovered from COVID-19. The specimen sequenced was PBMCs or T cells enriched from blood (not recorded which). The chain employs TRBV5-5 and TRBJ2-7; D is unresolved. The CDR3 DNA reads as TGTGCCAGCAGCTTGGAGAGGAGCTCCTACGAGCAGTACTTC. Translating gives CASSLERSSYEQYF.